This T cell receptor beta chain was observed in a study of shared clonotypes between healthy human individuals. Sequenced by immunoSEQ multiplex PCR; TCRdb stores in-frame clones only, minus some. The table has 2 million to 2.5 million clones, roughly 93% seen once. Sample: naive CD4+ T cells from PBMCs. Subset given: CD45RA+ positively selected. The sequence was obtained from a man between 18 and 35 years old in good health. Some clones in this sample may be carry-over from other donors' samples.

The CDR3 here is CASSREPGQGGEQYF. DNA for the CDR3: TGCGCCAGCAGCCGCGAGCCGGGACAGGGTGGCGAGCAGTACTTC. The J gene is TRBJ2-7, the V gene TRBV4-3, with 9 bases matching TRBD1. Germline CDR1 reads LGHNA; CDR2 reads YSLEER. Trimming cost V 4 bases and J 6 bases; bases outside gene matches: 10. The CDR3 sequence is 15 residues long.